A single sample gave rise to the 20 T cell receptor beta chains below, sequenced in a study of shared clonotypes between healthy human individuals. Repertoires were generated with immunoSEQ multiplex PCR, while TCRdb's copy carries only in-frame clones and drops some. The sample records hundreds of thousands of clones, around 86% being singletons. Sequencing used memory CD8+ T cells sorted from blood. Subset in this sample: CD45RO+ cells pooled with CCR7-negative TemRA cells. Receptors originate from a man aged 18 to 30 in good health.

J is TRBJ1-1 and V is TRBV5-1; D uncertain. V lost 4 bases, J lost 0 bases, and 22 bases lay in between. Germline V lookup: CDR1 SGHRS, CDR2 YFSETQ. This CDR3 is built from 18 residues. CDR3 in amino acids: CASSPGVRVDGVNTEAFF. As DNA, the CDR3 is TGCGCCAGCAGCCCCGGGGTAAGGGTCGATGGGGTGAACACTGAAGCTTTCTTT.

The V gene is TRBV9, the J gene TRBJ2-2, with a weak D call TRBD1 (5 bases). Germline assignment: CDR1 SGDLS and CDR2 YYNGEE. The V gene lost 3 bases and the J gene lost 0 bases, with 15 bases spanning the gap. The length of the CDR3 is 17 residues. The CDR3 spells CASSGPTGRSNTGELFF. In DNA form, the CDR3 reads TGTGCCAGCAGCGGTCCCACAGGAAGATCGAACACCGGGGAGCTGTTTTTT. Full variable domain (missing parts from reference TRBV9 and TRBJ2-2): DSGVTQTPKHLITATGQRVTLRCSPRSGDLSVYWYQQSLDQGLQFLIQYYNGEERAKGNILERFSAQQFPDLHSELNLSSLELGDSALYFCASSGPTGRSNTGELFFGEGSRLTVL.

CDR3 nucleotides: TGCGCCAGCAGTCATACGGAGAGCTCCTACGAGCAGTACTTC. Its protein product is CASSHTESSYEQYF. J is TRBJ2-7 and V is TRBV23-1; D gene uncertain. TRBV23-1 carries the ORF label, with uncertain function. V was shortened by 3 bases and J by 0 bases, with 9 bases between the two germline ends. CDR3 size: 14 residues.

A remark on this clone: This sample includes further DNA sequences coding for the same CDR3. The CDR3: CASSLELQETQYF. The CDR3 DNA follows: TGTGCCAGCAGCTTGGAGCTCCAAGAGACCCAGTACTTC. The chain is built from TRBV7-6 and TRBJ2-5; D is undetermined. Looked up from germline, CDR1 is SGHVS and CDR2 is FNYEAQ. This CDR3 spans 13 amino acids. Deletions cut 3 bases from V and 1 base from J, with 6 bases between.

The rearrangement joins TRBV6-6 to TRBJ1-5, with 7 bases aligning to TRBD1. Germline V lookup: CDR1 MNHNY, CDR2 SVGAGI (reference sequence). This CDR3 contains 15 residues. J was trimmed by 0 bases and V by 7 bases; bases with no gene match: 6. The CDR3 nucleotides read TGTGCCAGCACTCCGACAGGGAATAGCAATCAGCCCCAGCATTTT. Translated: CASTPTGNSNQPQHF.

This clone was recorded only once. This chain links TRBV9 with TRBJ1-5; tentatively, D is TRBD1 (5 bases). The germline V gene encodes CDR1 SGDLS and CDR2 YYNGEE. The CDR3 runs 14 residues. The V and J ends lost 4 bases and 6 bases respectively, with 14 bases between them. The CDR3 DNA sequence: TGTGCCAGCAGCTTGTCAGGGTCGGGTCAGCCCCAGCATTTT. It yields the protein CASSLSGSGQPQHF. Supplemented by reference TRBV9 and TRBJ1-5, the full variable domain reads DSGVTQTPKHLITATGQRVTLRCSPRSGDLSVYWYQQSLDQGLQFLIQYYNGEERAKGNILERFSAQQFPDLHSELNLSSLELGDSALYFCASSLSGSGQPQHFGDGTRLSIL.

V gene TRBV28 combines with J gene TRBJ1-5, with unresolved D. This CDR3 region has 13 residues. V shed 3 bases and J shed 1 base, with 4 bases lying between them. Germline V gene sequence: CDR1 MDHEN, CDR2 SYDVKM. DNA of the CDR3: TGTGCCAGCAGTTTCCGCAGCAATCAGCCCCAGCATTTT. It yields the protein CASSFRSNQPQHF.

The CDR3, as DNA: TGTGCCAGCAGCCCCCCAGGCTGGGGCTTTGGCTACACCTTC. Its protein is CASSPPGWGFGYTF. This chain connects TRBV14 to TRBJ1-2, with a weak D call TRBD1 (5 bases). With 4 bases removed from V and 7 bases from J, the gap between germline ends came to 16 bases. This CDR3 comprises 14 residues. CDR1 SGHDN and CDR2 FVKESK come from the germline V gene.

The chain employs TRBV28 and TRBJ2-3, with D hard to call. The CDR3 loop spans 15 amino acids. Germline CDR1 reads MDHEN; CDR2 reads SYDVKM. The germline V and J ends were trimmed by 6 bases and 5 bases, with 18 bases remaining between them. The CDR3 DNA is TGTGCCAGCAGGCAACAGCTCGGGCGGATAGATACGCAGTATTTT. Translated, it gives CASRQQLGRIDTQYF.

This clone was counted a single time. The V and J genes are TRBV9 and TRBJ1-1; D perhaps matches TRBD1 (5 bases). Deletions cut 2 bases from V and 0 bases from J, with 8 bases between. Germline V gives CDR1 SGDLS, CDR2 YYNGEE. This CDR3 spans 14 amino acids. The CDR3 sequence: CASSVRDVNTEAFF. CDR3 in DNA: TGTGCCAGCAGCGTCCGGGACGTGAACACTGAAGCTTTCTTT.

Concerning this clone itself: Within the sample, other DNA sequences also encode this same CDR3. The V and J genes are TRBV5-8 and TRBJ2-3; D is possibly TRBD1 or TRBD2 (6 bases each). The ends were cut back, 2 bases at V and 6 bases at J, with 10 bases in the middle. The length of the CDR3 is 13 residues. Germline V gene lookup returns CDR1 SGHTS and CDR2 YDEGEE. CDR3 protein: CASSLSGADTQYF. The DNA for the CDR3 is TGTGCCAGCAGCTTATCGGGGGCGGATACGCAGTATTTT.

Written as DNA, the CDR3 is TGTGCCAGCATTGGAGGGCCCTACGAGCAGTACTTC. Its translation is CASIGGPYEQYF. This rearrangement joins TRBV27 to TRBJ2-7, with TRBD2 as a possible D gene (6 bases). CDR1 MNHEY and CDR2 SMNVEV come from the germline V gene (reference sequence). This CDR3 comprises 12 residues. V was cut by 7 bases and J by 2 bases, with 9 bases left in between.

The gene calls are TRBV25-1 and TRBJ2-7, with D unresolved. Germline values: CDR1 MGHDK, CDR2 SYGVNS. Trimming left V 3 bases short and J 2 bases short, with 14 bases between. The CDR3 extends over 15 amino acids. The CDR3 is CASSEGSVAAYEQYF. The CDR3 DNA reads TGTGCCAGCAGTGAGGGGTCGGTCGCCGCCTACGAGCAGTACTTC.

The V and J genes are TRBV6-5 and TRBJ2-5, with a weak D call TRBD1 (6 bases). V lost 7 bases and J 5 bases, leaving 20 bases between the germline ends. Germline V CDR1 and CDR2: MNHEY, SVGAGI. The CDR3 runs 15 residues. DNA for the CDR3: TGTGCCAGCACCCCCTTATCTGGGGGCTGGGAGACCCAGTACTTC. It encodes CASTPLSGGWETQYF.

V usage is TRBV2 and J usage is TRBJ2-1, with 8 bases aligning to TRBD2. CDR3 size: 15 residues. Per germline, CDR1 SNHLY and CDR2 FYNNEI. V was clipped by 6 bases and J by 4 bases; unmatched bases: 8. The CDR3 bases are TGTGCCAGCAGCGTTAGCGGGATCAGATACAATGAGCAGTTCTTC. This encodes CASSVSGIRYNEQFF.

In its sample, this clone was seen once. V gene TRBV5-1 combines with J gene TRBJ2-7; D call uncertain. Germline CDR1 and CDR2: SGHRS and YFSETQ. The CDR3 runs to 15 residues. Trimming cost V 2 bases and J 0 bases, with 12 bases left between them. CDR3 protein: CASSFTWWSSYEQYF. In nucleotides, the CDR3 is TGCGCCAGCAGCTTTACGTGGTGGAGCTCCTACGAGCAGTACTTC.

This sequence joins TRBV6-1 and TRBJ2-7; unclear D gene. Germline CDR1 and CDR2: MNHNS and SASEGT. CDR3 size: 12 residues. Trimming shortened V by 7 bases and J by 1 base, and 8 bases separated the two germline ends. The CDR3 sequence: CASTVASYEQYF. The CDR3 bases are TGTGCCAGCACTGTGGCTTCCTACGAGCAGTACTTC.

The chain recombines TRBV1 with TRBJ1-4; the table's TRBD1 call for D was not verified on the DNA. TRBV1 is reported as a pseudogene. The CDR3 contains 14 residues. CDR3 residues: CTSSGTGGCEKLFF. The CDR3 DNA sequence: TGCACCAGCAGCGGGACAGGGGGATGCGAAAAACTGTTTTTT.

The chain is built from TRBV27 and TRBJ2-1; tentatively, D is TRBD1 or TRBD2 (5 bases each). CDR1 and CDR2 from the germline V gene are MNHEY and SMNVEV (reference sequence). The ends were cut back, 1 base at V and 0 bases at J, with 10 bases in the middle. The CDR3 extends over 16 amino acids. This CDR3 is CASSLWGSSSYNEQFF. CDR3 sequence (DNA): TGTGCCAGCAGTTTATGGGGGAGCTCCTCCTACAATGAGCAGTTCTTC.

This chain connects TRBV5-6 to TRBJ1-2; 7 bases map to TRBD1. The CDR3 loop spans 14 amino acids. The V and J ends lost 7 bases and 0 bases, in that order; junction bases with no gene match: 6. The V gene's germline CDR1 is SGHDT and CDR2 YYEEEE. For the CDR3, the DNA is TGTGCCAGCCACAGGGGCGAAGCTAACTATGGCTACACCTTC. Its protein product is CASHRGEANYGYTF.